A selection of T cell receptor beta chains follows, all from one sample in a study of blood T cell repertoires in COVID-19. Libraries were prepared by immunoSEQ multiplex PCR; TCRdb keeps only in-frame clonotypes and omits some of them. This repertoire shows about 230,000 clones, over 70% found once; its top ten account for approximately 7.2%. Sequenced input: peripheral blood. The receptors were gathered from a woman of 80 years or more with acute or convalescent COVID-19. Both conserved end residues are part of each CDR3. Fields, in order: D gene, clone size, V gene, J gene, CDR3 DNA, CDR3 protein. D genes are given only for firm matches. A clone size is listed for some rows: how often the clone was seen (once, few, many), or a class if it is expanded.

>NA|NA|TRBV18|TRBJ2-2
TGTGCCAGCTCACCAGGCGGGAACACCGGGGAGCTGTTTTTT
CASSPGGNTGELFF
>TRBD1|NA|TRBV9|TRBJ2-5
TGTGCCAGCAGCGTCGACAGGGGGGGAGAGACCCAGTACTTC
CASSVDRGGETQYF
>TRBD2|NA|TRBV19|TRBJ2-5
TGTGCCAGTAGTATAGCCCCGGGGGGATGGCAAGAGACCCAGTACTTC
CASSIAPGGWQETQYF
>NA|NA|TRBV2|TRBJ1-1
TGTGCCAGCAGTTCAAACACTGAAGCTTTCTTT
CASSSNTEAFF
>NA|NA|TRBV19|TRBJ1-1
TGTGCCAGTAGCCCAAAGGCGGGCCGTCACATGAACACTGAAGCTTTCTTT
CASSPKAGRHMNTEAFF
>TRBD1|NA|TRBV18|TRBJ2-6
TGTGCCAGCTCTCCCGACCCCACCGGACAGGCTGGGGCCAACGTCCTGACTTTC
CASSPDPTGQAGANVLTF
>NA|NA|TRBV19|TRBJ1-2
TGTGCCAGTTCGCGGGGCAACTATGGCTACACCTTC
CASSRGNYGYTF
>TRBD1|once|TRBV28|TRBJ1-1
TGTGCCAGCAGGAACAGGGGAAGGGGCACTGAAGCTTTCTTT
CASRNRGRGTEAFF
>TRBD1|NA|TRBV5-8|TRBJ2-2
TGTGCCAGCAGCGACAGGGTGATCACCGGGGAGCTGTTTTTT
CASSDRVITGELFF
>NA|NA|TRBV5-1|TRBJ2-7
TGCGCCAGCAACTTTGGCGGGACGGCATCCTACGAGCAGTACTTC
CASNFGGTASYEQYF
>TRBD1|NA|TRBV19|TRBJ2-7
TGTGCCAGTAGTGTGGACAGGGGGAACGAGCAGTACTTC
CASSVDRGNEQYF
>TRBD1|NA|TRBV6-5|TRBJ1-1
TGTGCCAGCAGGCGGGACAGGGCCGAGAACACTGAAGCTTTCTTT
CASRRDRAENTEAFF
>TRBD2|NA|TRBV6-1|TRBJ2-5
TGTGCCAGCAGTGAAGAGGTCGCTAGCGGGGGTCCGGGGACCCAGTACTTC
CASSEEVASGGPGTQYF
>TRBD1|few|TRBV5-1|TRBJ2-2
TGCGCCAGCAGCTTGGATACAGGGGCGACCGGGGAGCTGTTTTTT
CASSLDTGATGELFF
>NA|few|TRBV18|TRBJ1-5
TGTGCCAGCTCAGCTAGACAGCTCAATCAGCCCCAGCATTTT
CASSARQLNQPQHF
>NA|once|TRBV21-1|TRBJ1-1
TGTGCCAGCAGCAAAGAGGAGGGGTTAGACACTGAAGCTTTCTTT
CASSKEEGLDTEAFF
>NA|NA|TRBV27|TRBJ2-7
TGTGCCAGTTTTGGCGACAAGAATTACGAGCAGTACTTC
CASFGDKNYEQYF
>TRBD1|few|TRBV12-5|TRBJ2-2
TGTGCTAGTGGTTTGGGGACAGGGGGTTGGACCGGGGAGCTGTTTTTT
CASGLGTGGWTGELFF
>NA|few|TRBV7-7|TRBJ2-2
TGTGCCAGCAAGCCATCAGGCACCGGGGAGCTGTTTTTT
CASKPSGTGELFF
>NA|NA|TRBV5-1|TRBJ1-5
TGCGCCAGCAGCCAGGAACCCGGGGAGCAGCCCCAGCATTTT
CASSQEPGEQPQHF
>TRBD2|NA|TRBV3-1/TRBV3-2|TRBJ2-7
TGTGCCAGCAGCCGCCTAAGGAGCGGGAGGGCGGGCGAGCAGTACTTC
CASSRLRSGRAGEQYF
>NA|NA|TRBV7-2|TRBJ1-5
TGTGCCAGCAGCTTAGGGCTCATTAGCAATCAGCCCCAGCATTTT
CASSLGLISNQPQHF
>NA|NA|TRBV11-3|TRBJ1-1
TGTGCCAGCAGCTTAGTGCAGATCTGCACTGAAGCTTTCTTT
CASSLVQICTEAFF
>NA|NA|TRBV2|TRBJ2-7
TGTGCCAGCAAGACACTCCCAGCCTACGAGCAGTACTTC
CASKTLPAYEQYF
>NA|NA|TRBV7-8|TRBJ2-3
TGTGCCAGCAGCCCCGCCGGGACTAGCACAGATACGCAGTATTTT
CASSPAGTSTDTQYF
>NA|NA|TRBV2|TRBJ1-4
TGTGCCAGCAGCGGGGCCAGGGGCGAAAAACTGTTTTTT
CASSGARGEKLFF
>NA|NA|TRBV6-5|TRBJ2-1
TGTGCCAGCCTTGGCGGGCCCTCCTACAATGAGCAGTTCTTC
CASLGGPSYNEQFF
>NA|NA|TRBV6-5|TRBJ2-2
TGTGCCAGCAGTTACAGGGGCACCGGGGAGCTGTTTTTT
CASSYRGTGELFF
>TRBD1|NA|TRBV28|TRBJ1-5
TGTGCCAGCAGTATTGACAGGGGGGATCAGCCCCAGCATTTT
CASSIDRGDQPQHF
>TRBD2|NA|TRBV9|TRBJ2-2
TGTGCCAGCAGCTTCGGGGGGGCCTTCACCGGGGAGCTGTTTTTT
CASSFGGAFTGELFF
>TRBD2|NA|TRBV5-4|TRBJ2-4
TGTGCCAGCAGCATCCGAGAGCGGGGGGCTAGGTTGAACATTCAGTACTTC
CASSIRERGARLNIQYF
>TRBD2|NA|TRBV6-5|TRBJ2-2
TGTGCCAGCAGTCCCGCGGGGGGGCTTGAGCTGTTTTTT
CASSPAGGLELFF
>NA|NA|TRBV2|TRBJ1-4
TGTGCCAGCAGGAGCTCAGGGGAGGGGAATGAAAAACTGTTTTTT
CASRSSGEGNEKLFF
>TRBD1|NA|TRBV5-1|TRBJ2-7
TGCGCCAGCAGCGCGATTGACAGGGACGAGCAGTACTTC
CASSAIDRDEQYF
>NA|few|TRBV7-9|TRBJ2-7
TGTGCCAGCAGCCCAGGCGGGGATTCCTACGAGCAGTACTTC
CASSPGGDSYEQYF
>TRBD1|NA|TRBV15|TRBJ2-7
TGTGCCACCAGCAGAGGCCTCGGGACAGGGGGCCGCGAGCAGTACTTC
CATSRGLGTGGREQYF
>NA|NA|TRBV29-1|TRBJ2-2
TGCAGCGTTCTTCGGACAGCTAACACCGGGGAGCTGTTTTTT
CSVLRTANTGELFF
>TRBD1|few|TRBV29-1|TRBJ2-2
TGCAGCGTTGAAAGGACAGGGGCCGGGGAGCTGTTTTTT
CSVERTGAGELFF
>NA|NA|TRBV6-4|TRBJ1-2
TGTGCCAGCAGTGAAGGAAACGGAGGGGGCTACACCTTC
CASSEGNGGGYTF
>TRBD2|NA|TRBV6-5|TRBJ2-1
TGTGCCAGCAGTAGGGGCAATAGCGGGGAGCAGTTCTTC
CASSRGNSGEQFF
>NA|NA|TRBV7-9|TRBJ2-5
TGTGCCAGCAGCTTAGCCGGGGGGCTAGAGACCCAGTACTTC
CASSLAGGLETQYF
>NA|NA|TRBV25-1|TRBJ1-1
TGTGCCAGCTCCTTTGGGGGGGCTGGGAACACTGAAGCTTTCTTT
CASSFGGAGNTEAFF
>TRBD1|NA|TRBV3-1/TRBV3-2|TRBJ1-1
TGTGCCAGCAGCTCGGGACAGGGGATGAAAGGGGCCACTGAAGCTTTCTTT
CASSSGQGMKGATEAFF
>NA|few|TRBV19|TRBJ2-7
TGTGCCAGTAGTATAGCCCGGGACACCTACGAGCAGTACTTC
CASSIARDTYEQYF
>NA|NA|TRBV4-1|TRBJ1-5
TGCGCCAGCAGCCAAGTCCGGCTCAGGGTGGGCAATCAGCCCCAGCATTTT
CASSQVRLRVGNQPQHF
>NA|NA|TRBV4-1|TRBJ1-3
TGCGCCAGCAGCCAAGATCTTTTAAAGGGACAACTCTCTGGAAACACCATATATTTT
CASSQDLLKGQLSGNTIYF
>NA|few|TRBV7-9|TRBJ2-7
TGTGCCAGCAGCTTAGGGGGGGAGAAGTACGAGCAGTACTTC
CASSLGGEKYEQYF
>NA|NA|TRBV7-2|TRBJ1-5
TGTGCCAGCAGCCCCCAGGCGGGTTCCCAATTTCAGCCCCAGCATTTT
CASSPQAGSQFQPQHF
>NA|NA|TRBV19|TRBJ1-3
TGTGCCAGTAGTTCTCGGGACTCTGGAAACACCATATATTTT
CASSSRDSGNTIYF
>TRBD1|NA|TRBV19|TRBJ1-1
TGTGCCAGTAGTCCTGGGACAGGGTACGTCAGAAACACTGAAGCTTTCTTT
CASSPGTGYVRNTEAFF
>NA|NA|TRBV7-9|TRBJ1-1
TGTGCCAGCAGCCTACGCGCGGGCACTGAAGCTTTCTTT
CASSLRAGTEAFF
>TRBD2|NA|TRBV19|TRBJ2-5
TGTGCCAGTAGTCCGAGACCAGCGGGAGGGCCCCCGGCCCAGTACTTC
CASSPRPAGGPPAQYF